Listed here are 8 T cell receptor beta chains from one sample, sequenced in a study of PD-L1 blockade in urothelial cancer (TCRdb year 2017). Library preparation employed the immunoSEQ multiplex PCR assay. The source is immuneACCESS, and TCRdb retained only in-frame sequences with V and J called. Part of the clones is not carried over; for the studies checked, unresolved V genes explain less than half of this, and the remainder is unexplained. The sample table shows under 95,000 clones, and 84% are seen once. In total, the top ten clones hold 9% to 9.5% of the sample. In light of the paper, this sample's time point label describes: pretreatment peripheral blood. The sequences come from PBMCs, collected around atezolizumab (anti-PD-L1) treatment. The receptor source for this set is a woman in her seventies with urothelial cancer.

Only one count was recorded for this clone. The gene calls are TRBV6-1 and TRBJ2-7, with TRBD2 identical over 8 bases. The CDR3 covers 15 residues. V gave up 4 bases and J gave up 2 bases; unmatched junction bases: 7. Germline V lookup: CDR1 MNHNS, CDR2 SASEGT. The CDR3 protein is CASSVSGVPAYEQYF. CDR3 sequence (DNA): TGTGCCAGCAGTGTTAGCGGGGTTCCCGCCTACGAGCAGTACTTC.

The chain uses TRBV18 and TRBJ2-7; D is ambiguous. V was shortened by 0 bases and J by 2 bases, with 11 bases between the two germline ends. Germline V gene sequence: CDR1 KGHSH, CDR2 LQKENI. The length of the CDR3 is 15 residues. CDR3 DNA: TGTGCCAGCTCACCACCCTTGGGCTCAACCTACGAGCAGTACTTC. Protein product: CASSPPLGSTYEQYF.

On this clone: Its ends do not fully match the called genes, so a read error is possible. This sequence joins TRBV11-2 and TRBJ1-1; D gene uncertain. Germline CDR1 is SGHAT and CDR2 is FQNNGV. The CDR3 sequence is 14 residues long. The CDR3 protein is CASRLDSSSTEAFF. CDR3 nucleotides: TGTGCCAGCAGGTTAGACTCCTCCAGCACTGAAGCTTTCTTT.

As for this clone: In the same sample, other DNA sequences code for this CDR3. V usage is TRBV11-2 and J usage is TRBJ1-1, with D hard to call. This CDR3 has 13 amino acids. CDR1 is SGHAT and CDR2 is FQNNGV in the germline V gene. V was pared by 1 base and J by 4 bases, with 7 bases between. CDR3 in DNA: TGTGCCAGCAGCTTAGTTGGCGGCACTGAAGCTTTCTTT. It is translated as CASSLVGGTEAFF.

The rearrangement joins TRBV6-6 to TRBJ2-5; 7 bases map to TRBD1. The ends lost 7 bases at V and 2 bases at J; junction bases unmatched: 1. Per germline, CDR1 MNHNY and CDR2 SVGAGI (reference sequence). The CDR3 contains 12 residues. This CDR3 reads CASTGQQETQYF. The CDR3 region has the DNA TGTGCCAGCACGGGACAGCAAGAGACCCAGTACTTC.

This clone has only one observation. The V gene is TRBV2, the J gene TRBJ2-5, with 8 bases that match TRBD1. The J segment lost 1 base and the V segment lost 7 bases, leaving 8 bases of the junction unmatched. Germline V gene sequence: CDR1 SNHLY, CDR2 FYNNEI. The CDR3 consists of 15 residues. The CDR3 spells CASMGRQGFQETQYF. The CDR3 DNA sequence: TGTGCCAGCATGGGGAGACAGGGGTTCCAAGAGACCCAGTACTTC. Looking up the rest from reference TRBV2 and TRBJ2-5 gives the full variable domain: EPEVTQTPSHQVTQMGQEVILRCVPISNHLYFYWYRQILGQKVEFLVSFYNNEISEKSEIFDDQFSVERPDGSNFTLKIRSTKLEDSAMYFCASMGRQGFQETQYFGPGTRLLVL.

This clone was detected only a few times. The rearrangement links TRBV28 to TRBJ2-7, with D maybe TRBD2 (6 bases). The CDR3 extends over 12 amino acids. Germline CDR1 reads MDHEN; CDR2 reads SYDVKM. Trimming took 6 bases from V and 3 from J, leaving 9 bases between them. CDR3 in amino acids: CASSRLGYEQYF. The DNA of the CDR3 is TGTGCCAGCAGCCGACTAGGCTACGAGCAGTACTTC.

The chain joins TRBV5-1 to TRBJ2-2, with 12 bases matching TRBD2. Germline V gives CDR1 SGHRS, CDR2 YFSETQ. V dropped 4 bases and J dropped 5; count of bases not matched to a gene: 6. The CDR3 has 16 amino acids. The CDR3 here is CASSPPGLAGTGELFF. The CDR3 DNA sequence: TGCGCCAGCAGCCCACCAGGACTAGCGGGGACCGGGGAGCTGTTTTTT.